One and the same sample provided the 25 T cell receptor beta chains below, sequenced in a study of CD4 T cells in relation to SARS-CoV-2 and coronaviruses. Before the COVID-19 pandemic, during about 2011-2019, CD4+ T cells were taken from unexposed donors. The assay was immunoSEQ multiplex PCR, and TCRdb's table has in-frame clones only and misses some. The data show approximately 70,000 clones, approximately 95% seen once. Sequenced: naive CD4+ T cells from PBMCs. The subset is: naive CD4+ T cells isolated by negative enrichment. The receptors originated from a human donor in good health.

This clone has only one observation. The CDR3, as DNA: TGTGCCAGTAGTTTTGTGGGACAGGGGGCCTTTGGCTACACCTTC. Its protein product is CASSFVGQGAFGYTF. This chain uses TRBV19 with TRBJ1-2, with 12 nucleotides matching TRBD1. J gave up 7 bases and V 5 bases, and 8 bases lay outside the gene matches. The germline CDR1 and CDR2 sequences are LNHDA and SQIVND (reference sequence). The CDR3 is made up of 15 amino acids. The full variable domain, with the rest looked up from reference TRBV19 and TRBJ1-2, is DGGITQSPKYLFRKEGQNVTLSCEQNLNHDAMYWYRQDPGQGLRLIYYSQIVNDFQKGDIAEGYSVSREKKESFPLTVTSAQKNPTAFYLCASSFVGQGAFGYTFGSGTRLTVV.

V and J are TRBV5-1 and TRBJ1-2, with TRBD1 identical over 9 bases. Germline trimming cut 0 bases from V and 6 bases from J; bases unmatched to any gene: 6. CDR1 and CDR2 from the germline V gene are SGHRS and YFSETQ. The CDR3 totals 15 residues. The CDR3 loop reads CASSLEGQGSHGYTF. The CDR3 bases are TGCGCCAGCAGCTTGGAGGGACAGGGTTCCCATGGCTACACCTTC.

The chain couples TRBV6-5 to TRBJ2-1; 10 positions agree with TRBD1. Per the germline V gene, CDR1 is MNHEY and CDR2 is SVGAGI. The CDR3 is 14 residues long. Trimming took 6 bases from V and 6 from J; bases not matched to a gene: 5. CDR3 nucleotide sequence: TGTGCCAGCAGGGGACAGGGGTCCCCCAATGAGCAGTTCTTC. Amino acid sequence: CASRGQGSPNEQFF.

This chain links TRBV30 with TRBJ1-3; no clear D. CDR3 size: 10 residues. CDR1 and CDR2 (germline): GTSNPN, SVGIG (reference sequence). With 7 bases removed from V and 7 bases from J, the gap between germline ends came to 8 bases. The CDR3 is CAFDWNTIYF. CDR3 in DNA: TGTGCCTTCGATTGGAACACCATATATTTT.

This rearrangement joins TRBV28 to TRBJ2-7; D possibly matches TRBD1 or TRBD2 (5 bases each). The V gene's germline CDR1 is MDHEN and CDR2 SYDVKM. The CDR3 is 15 amino acids. Trimming took 5 bases from V and 0 from J, leaving 14 bases between them. The CDR3 region has the DNA TGTGCCAGCAGTACGGGACCGCCTGTCTCCTACGAGCAGTACTTC. This translates into CASSTGPPVSYEQYF.

The rearrangement links TRBV18 to TRBJ2-1; 9 bases agree with TRBD2. With V trimmed by 2 bases and J by 5 bases, 4 bases remained unmatched. The CDR3 has 15 amino acids. The germline V gene has CDR1 KGHSH and CDR2 LQKENI. Here the CDR3 DNA reads TGTGCCAGCTCACCAGGTAGCGGGAGCGACAATGAGCAGTTCTTC. Protein sequence: CASSPGSGSDNEQFF.

A word on this clone: The DNA is left out, because the CDR3 cannot be placed on it with certainty; the CDR3 is given as TCRdb lists it. The V call is TRBV7-2, the J call TRBJ2-7. Germline values: CDR1 SGHTA, CDR2 FQGNSA. The CDR3 comprises 12 residues, both ends counted. Here the CDR3 reads CASSLLRAEQYF.

The chain couples TRBV19 to TRBJ1-5, with unresolved D. CDR1 and CDR2 (germline): LNHDA, SQIVND (reference sequence). Between the trimmed V and J ends, which lost 2 bases and 4 bases, there was a span of 6 bases. The CDR3 spans 13 residues. Written as DNA, the CDR3 is TGTGCCAGTAGTATATCCCGGAATCAGCCCCAGCATTTT. Its translation: CASSISRNQPQHF. Full variable domain (rest looked up from reference TRBV19 and TRBJ1-5): DGGITQSPKYLFRKEGQNVTLSCEQNLNHDAMYWYRQDPGQGLRLIYYSQIVNDFQKGDIAEGYSVSREKKESFPLTVTSAQKNPTAFYLCASSISRNQPQHFGDGTRLSIL.

This rearrangement joins TRBV5-4 to TRBJ1-5; TRBD1 matches at 9 bases. V gave up 3 bases and J gave up 4 bases; unmatched junction bases: 2. This CDR3 comprises 14 residues. The V gene's germline CDR1 is SGHNT and CDR2 YYREEE (reference sequence). The DNA for the CDR3 is TGTGCCAGCAGCTCCGGGACAGGGAATCAGCCCCAGCATTTT. This sequence encodes CASSSGTGNQPQHF.

The chain employs TRBV24-1 and TRBJ2-3; the match to TRBD1 covers 10 bases. The CDR3 contains 21 residues. Trimming took 4 bases from V and 0 from J; bases not matched to a gene: 18. Looked up from germline, CDR1 is KGHDR and CDR2 is SFDVKD. CDR3 DNA: TGTGCCACCAGTGACCCCTCCGGGACAGGGGCCCTCGGGACTAGCACAGATACGCAGTATTTT. Translating gives CATSDPSGTGALGTSTDTQYF.

J is TRBJ2-3 and V is TRBV18; 8 bases fit TRBD1. Germline assignment: CDR1 KGHSH and CDR2 LQKENI. The CDR3 sequence is 16 residues long. V trimming: 2 bases; J trimming: 4 bases; junction bases outside the gene matches: 8. CDR3 coding DNA: TGTGCCAGCTCACCATCTCGGACAGGGCTGGCAGATACGCAGTATTTT. It specifies CASSPSRTGLADTQYF.

This CDR3 reads CASSEGRGIYEQYF. CDR3 in DNA: TGTGCCAGCAGTGAGGGGCGGGGGATCTACGAGCAGTACTTC. The chain has TRBV2 and TRBJ2-7; 7 bases fit TRBD2. This CDR3 has 14 amino acids. J gave up 3 bases and V 3 bases, and 5 bases lay outside the gene matches. In germline, CDR1 is SNHLY, CDR2 FYNNEI.

The V gene is TRBV6-2 or TRBV6-3, the J gene TRBJ2-6; D is undetermined. The germline CDR1 and CDR2 sequences are MNHEY and SVGEGT. This CDR3 comprises 17 residues. V lost 2 bases and J lost 0, with 11 bases in between. The CDR3 bases are TGTGCCAGCAGTTACAACGATTGGTACTCTGGGGCCAACGTCCTGACTTTC. Translating gives CASSYNDWYSGANVLTF.

The J gene is TRBJ2-3, the V gene TRBV15; TRBD2 aligns across 8 bases. With 2 bases clipped from V and 2 bases from J, the junction kept 6 bases outside the gene matches. Germline V gives CDR1 LNHNV, CDR2 YYDKDF (reference sequence). CDR3 length: 16 residues. This CDR3 is CATSRPLAGPTDTQYF. CDR3 sequence (DNA): TGTGCCACCAGCAGACCCTTAGCGGGACCCACAGATACGCAGTATTTT.

J is TRBJ2-2 and V is TRBV10-3; D tentatively reads TRBD1 or TRBD2 (6 bases each). CDR1 and CDR2 from the germline V gene are ENHRY and SYGVKD. The V gene lost 6 bases and the J gene lost 4 bases, with 18 bases spanning the gap. This CDR3 region has 16 residues. The CDR3 nucleotides are TGTGCCATCAGGGTCTGGGGGGCGGGGATCACCGGGGAGCTGTTTTTT. Its translation: CAIRVWGAGITGELFF.

This sequence joins TRBV2 and TRBJ2-2; D is unresolved. The germline V gene encodes CDR1 SNHLY and CDR2 FYNNEI. The CDR3 contains 15 residues. V gave up 7 bases and J gave up 7 bases, with 19 bases separating them. CDR3 in amino acids: CASIPMWTLGGELFF. CDR3 in DNA: TGTGCCAGCATCCCGATGTGGACGTTGGGCGGGGAGCTGTTTTTT.

The chain links TRBV5-1 to TRBJ2-7; the D is unclear. This CDR3 is built from 11 residues. Germline CDR1 SGHRS, CDR2 YFSETQ. V was pared by 5 bases and J by 5 bases, with 8 bases between. The CDR3 protein is CASSRVDEQYF. CDR3 DNA sequence: TGCGCCAGCAGTAGGGTCGACGAGCAGTACTTC. Based on the CDR3 plus reference TRBV5-1 and TRBJ2-7, the full variable domain is KAGVTQTPRYLIKTRGQQVTLSCSPISGHRSVSWYQQTPGQGLQFLFEYFSETQRNKGNFPGRFSGRQFSNSRSEMNVSTLELGDSALYLCASSRVDEQYFGPGTRLTVT.

This CDR3 reads CASTTPGGGAQEQYF. In nucleotides, the CDR3 is TGTGCCAGCACCACGCCCGGCGGGGGGGCTCAGGAGCAGTACTTC. This chain connects TRBV28 to TRBJ2-7, with TRBD2 identical over 9 bases. V shed 7 bases, J shed 7 bases, and the junction held 14 bases outside the gene matches. Looked up from germline, CDR1 is MDHEN and CDR2 is SYDVKM. The length of the CDR3 is 15 residues. Based on the CDR3 plus reference TRBV28 and TRBJ2-7, the full variable domain is DVKVTQSSRYLVKRTGEKVFLECVQDMDHENMFWYRQDPGLGLRLIYFSYDVKMKEKGDIPEGYSVSREKKERFSLILESASTNQTSMYLCASTTPGGGAQEQYFGPGTRLTVT.

This chain links TRBV12-3 or TRBV12-4 with TRBJ2-1; maybe TRBD1 (5 bases). There are 11 residues in the CDR3. V was trimmed by 10 bases and J by 8 bases, leaving 12 bases between them. The CDR3 sequence: CATTQGYEQFF. Here the CDR3 DNA reads TGTGCCACAACCCAGGGTTATGAGCAGTTCTTC.

The J gene is TRBJ2-3, the V gene TRBV9; possible D gene TRBD1, 6 bases. Deletions cut 0 bases from V and 5 bases from J, with 10 bases between. The germline V gene encodes CDR1 SGDLS and CDR2 YYNGEE. The CDR3 loop spans 14 amino acids. Written as DNA, the CDR3 is TGTGCCAGCAGCGTAGTGTGGACAGAAGATACGCAGTATTTT. Its translation is CASSVVWTEDTQYF.

The chain has TRBV12-5 and TRBJ2-3; TRBD1 or TRBD2 may be the D gene (6 bases each). From germline, CDR1 is LGHNT and CDR2 FRNRAP. V was clipped by 7 bases and J by 0 bases, with 14 bases between them. The CDR3 is 15 amino acids. The CDR3 DNA follows: TGTGCTAGTGCCCTGGAGGGGGGCAGCACAGATACGCAGTATTTT. Amino acids: CASALEGGSTDTQYF.

This clone was detected only a few times. V usage is TRBV20-1 and J usage is TRBJ1-1; D remains ambiguous. Trimming removed 3 bases at V and 0 bases at J, with 5 bases between. In germline, CDR1 is DFQATT, CDR2 SNEGSKA (reference sequence). The CDR3 has 12 amino acids. The CDR3 here is CSASVMNTEAFF. DNA of the CDR3: TGCAGTGCTAGTGTGATGAACACTGAAGCTTTCTTT.

The genes are TRBV28 and TRBJ2-3; D not certain. Trimming left V 4 bases short and J 2 bases short, with 4 bases between. The length of the CDR3 is 12 residues. Germline-derived CDR1 and CDR2 are MDHEN and SYDVKM. The CDR3 spells CASSSFTDTQYF. In nucleotides, the CDR3 is TGTGCCAGCAGTTCATTCACAGATACGCAGTATTTT.

The gene calls are TRBV3-1 (or the pseudogene TRBV3-2) and TRBJ2-5, with D hard to call. CDR1 is LGHDT, CDR2 YNNKEL, per germline (reference sequence). This CDR3 has 15 residues. Trimming left V 4 bases short and J 3 bases short, with 15 bases between. CDR3 amino acids: CASSRQFLSKETQYF. In nucleotides, the CDR3 is TGTGCCAGCAGCCGTCAGTTTTTAAGTAAAGAGACCCAGTACTTC.

The chain uses TRBV30 and TRBJ2-1; D is possibly TRBD2 (5 bases). Germline V gene data show CDR1 as GTSNPN and CDR2 as SVGIG (reference sequence). The ends were cut back, 5 bases at V and 8 bases at J, with 10 bases in the middle. The CDR3 has 11 residues. The DNA for the CDR3 is TGTGCCTGGGCCCGAGGGTATGAGCAGTTCTTC. Protein: CAWARGYEQFF.